The 3 T cell receptor beta chains below come from one sample, sequenced in a study of blood T cell repertoires in COVID-19. TCRdb keeps only in-frame clones here, not all; method: immunoSEQ multiplex PCR. The sample records more than 250,000 clones, approximately 85% being singletons. Sequenced: PBMCs or T cells enriched from blood (not recorded which). The source of these receptors is a man aged 25-40 years who had recovered from COVID-19.

V and J are TRBV7-9 and TRBJ1-1; 8 positions match TRBD1. This CDR3 has 15 amino acids. J gave up 4 bases and V 1 base, and 5 bases lay outside the gene matches. Germline V gene lookup returns CDR1 SEHNR and CDR2 FQNEAQ (reference sequence). The CDR3 nucleotides read TGTGCCAGCAGCTTAGGACAGGGGATCTTCACTGAAGCTTTCTTT. Amino acids: CASSLGQGIFTEAFF.

The rearrangement links TRBV5-6 to TRBJ2-7; a weak D match, TRBD2 (5 bases). CDR1 is SGHDT and CDR2 is YYEEEE in the germline V gene. This CDR3 is 15 amino acids long. V was pared by 0 bases and J by 3 bases, with 13 bases between. In nucleotides, the CDR3 is TGTGCCAGCAGCTTGGGACTGGTCGGGGACTACGAGCAGTACTTC. Translation gives CASSLGLVGDYEQYF.

The V gene is TRBV6-5, the J gene TRBJ1-3; 7 nucleotides line up with TRBD1. Trimming removed 4 bases from V and 2 bases from J; junction bases left unmatched: 8. The CDR3 has 16 amino acids. Germline CDR1 reads MNHEY; CDR2 reads SVGAGI. CDR3 bases: TGTGCCAGCAGTTCGGGACAGATCGTCGCTGGAAACACCATATATTTT. It is translated as CASSSGQIVAGNTIYF.